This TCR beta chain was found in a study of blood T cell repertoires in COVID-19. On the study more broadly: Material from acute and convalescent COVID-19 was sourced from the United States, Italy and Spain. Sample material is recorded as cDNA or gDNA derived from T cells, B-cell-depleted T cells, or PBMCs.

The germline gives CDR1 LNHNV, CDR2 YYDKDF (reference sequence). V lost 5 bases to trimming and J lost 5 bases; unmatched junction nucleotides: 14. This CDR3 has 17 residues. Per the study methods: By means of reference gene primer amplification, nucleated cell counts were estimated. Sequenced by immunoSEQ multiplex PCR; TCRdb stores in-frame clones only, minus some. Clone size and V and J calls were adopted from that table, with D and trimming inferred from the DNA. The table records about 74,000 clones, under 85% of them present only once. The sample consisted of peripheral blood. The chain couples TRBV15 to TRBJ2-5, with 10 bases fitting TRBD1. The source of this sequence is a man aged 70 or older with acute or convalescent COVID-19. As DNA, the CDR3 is TGTGCCACCAGCGGCATCCGGGACAGGGGTTTTCTGGAGACCCAGTACTTC. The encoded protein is CATSGIRDRGFLETQYF.